This T cell receptor (beta chain) was recorded in a study of blood T cell repertoires in COVID-19. This table comes from immunoSEQ multiplex PCR, and its TCRdb copy is limited to in-frame clones, with some not included. Of about 230,000 clones listed, 70% to 85% are singletons. With 3 bases removed from V and 4 bases from J, the gap between germline ends came to 10 bases. The CDR3 consists of 13 residues. Germline-derived CDR1 and CDR2 are SGHRS and YFSETQ. Sequencing was done on a sample of peripheral blood. The chain links TRBV5-1 to TRBJ1-2, with D possibly matching TRBD1 (5 bases). The sequence derives from a woman aged 40 to 50 who had recovered from COVID-19. CDR3 amino acids: CASSSDRLYGYTF. The CDR3 DNA is TGCGCCAGCAGCTCAGACAGACTCTATGGCTACACCTTC.